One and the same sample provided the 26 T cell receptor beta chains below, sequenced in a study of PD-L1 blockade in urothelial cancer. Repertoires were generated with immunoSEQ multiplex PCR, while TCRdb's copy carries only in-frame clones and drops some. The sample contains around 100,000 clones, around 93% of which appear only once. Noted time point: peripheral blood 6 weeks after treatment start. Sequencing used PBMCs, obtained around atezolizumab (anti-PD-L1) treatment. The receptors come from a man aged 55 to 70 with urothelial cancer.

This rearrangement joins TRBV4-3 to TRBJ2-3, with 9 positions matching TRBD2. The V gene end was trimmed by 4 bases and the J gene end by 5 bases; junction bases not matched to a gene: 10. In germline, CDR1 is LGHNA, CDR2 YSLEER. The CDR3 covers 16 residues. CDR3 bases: TGCGCCAGCAGCCGAGCCCTTAGCGGGGGCGGAGATACGCAGTATTTT. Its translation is CASSRALSGGGDTQYF.

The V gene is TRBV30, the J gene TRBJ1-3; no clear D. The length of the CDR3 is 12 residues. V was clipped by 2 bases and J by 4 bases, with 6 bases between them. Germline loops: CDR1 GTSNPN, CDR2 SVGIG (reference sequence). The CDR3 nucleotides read TGTGCCTGGAGTCCGGGGGGAAACACCATATATTTT. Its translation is CAWSPGGNTIYF.

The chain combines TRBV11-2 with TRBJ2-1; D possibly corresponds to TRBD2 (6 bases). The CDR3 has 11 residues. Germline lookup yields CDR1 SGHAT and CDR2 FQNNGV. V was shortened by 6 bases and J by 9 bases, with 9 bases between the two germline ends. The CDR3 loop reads CASSPGGEQFF. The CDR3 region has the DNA TGTGCCAGCAGTCCCGGGGGTGAGCAGTTCTTC.

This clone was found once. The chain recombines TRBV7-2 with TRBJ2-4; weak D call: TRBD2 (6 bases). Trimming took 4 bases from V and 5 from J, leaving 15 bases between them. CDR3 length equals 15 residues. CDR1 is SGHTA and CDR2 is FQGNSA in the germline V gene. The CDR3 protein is CASSSAGTGENIQYF. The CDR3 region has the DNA TGTGCCAGCAGCTCCGCCGGGACTGGAGAAAACATTCAGTACTTC.

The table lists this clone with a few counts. CDR3 loop: CASSEQESQETQYF. CDR3 DNA: TGTGCCAGCAGTGAACAGGAAAGTCAAGAGACCCAGTACTTC. The V call is TRBV25-1, the J call TRBJ2-5; D not resolved. Germline CDR1 and CDR2: MGHDK and SYGVNS. The CDR3 loop spans 14 amino acids. The germline V and J ends were trimmed by 2 bases and 2 bases, with 9 bases remaining between them.

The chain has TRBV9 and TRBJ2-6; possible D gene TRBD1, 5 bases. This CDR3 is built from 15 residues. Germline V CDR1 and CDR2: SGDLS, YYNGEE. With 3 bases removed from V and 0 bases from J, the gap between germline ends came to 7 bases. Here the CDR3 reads CASSGQTSGANVLTF. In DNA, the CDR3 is TGTGCCAGCAGCGGACAGACCTCTGGGGCCAACGTCCTGACTTTC.

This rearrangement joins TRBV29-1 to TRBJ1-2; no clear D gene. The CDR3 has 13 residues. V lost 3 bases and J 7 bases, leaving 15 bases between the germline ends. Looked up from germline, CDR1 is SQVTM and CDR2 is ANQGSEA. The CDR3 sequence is CSVETSRGSGYTF. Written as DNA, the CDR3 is TGCAGCGTTGAGACCTCAAGAGGGAGTGGCTACACCTTC.

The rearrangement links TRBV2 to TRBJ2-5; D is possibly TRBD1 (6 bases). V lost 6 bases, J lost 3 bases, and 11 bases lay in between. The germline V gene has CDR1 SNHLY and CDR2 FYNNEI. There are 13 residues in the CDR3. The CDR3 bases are TGTGCCAGCAGGGGGGCAGGGAAAGAGACCCAGTACTTC. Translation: CASRGAGKETQYF.

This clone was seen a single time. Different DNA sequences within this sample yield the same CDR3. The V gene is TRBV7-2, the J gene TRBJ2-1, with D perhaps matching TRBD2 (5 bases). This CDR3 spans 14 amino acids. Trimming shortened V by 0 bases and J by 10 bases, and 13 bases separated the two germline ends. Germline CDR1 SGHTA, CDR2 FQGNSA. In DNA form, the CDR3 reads TGTGCCAGCAGCTTAGCGCTAGCAGGAGTCGAGCAGTTCTTC. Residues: CASSLALAGVEQFF.

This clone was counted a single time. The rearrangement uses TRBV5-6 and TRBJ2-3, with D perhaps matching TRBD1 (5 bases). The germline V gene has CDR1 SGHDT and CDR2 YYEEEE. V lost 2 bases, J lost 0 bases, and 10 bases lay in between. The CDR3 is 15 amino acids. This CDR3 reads CASSFDRISTDTQYF. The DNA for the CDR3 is TGTGCCAGCAGCTTCGACAGAATTAGCACAGATACGCAGTATTTT.

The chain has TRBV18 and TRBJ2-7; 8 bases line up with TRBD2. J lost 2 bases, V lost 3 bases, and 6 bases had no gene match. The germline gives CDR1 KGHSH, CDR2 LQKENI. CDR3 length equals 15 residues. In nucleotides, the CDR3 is TGTGCCAGCTCACCCCGCGGGGGGCAAGCCTACGAGCAGTACTTC. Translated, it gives CASSPRGGQAYEQYF.

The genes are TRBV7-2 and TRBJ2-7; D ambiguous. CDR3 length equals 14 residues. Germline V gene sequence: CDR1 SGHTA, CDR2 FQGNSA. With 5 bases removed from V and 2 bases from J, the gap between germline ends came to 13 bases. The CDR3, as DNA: TGTGCCAGCAGCAGTTACGGCGGTACCTACGAGCAGTACTTC. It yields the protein CASSSYGGTYEQYF.

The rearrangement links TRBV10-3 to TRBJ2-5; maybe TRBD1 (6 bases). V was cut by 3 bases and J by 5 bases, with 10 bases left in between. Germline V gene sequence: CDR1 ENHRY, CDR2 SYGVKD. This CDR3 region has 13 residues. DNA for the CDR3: TGTGCCATCAGTGATGGAACAGGGGAGACCCAGTACTTC. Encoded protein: CAISDGTGETQYF.

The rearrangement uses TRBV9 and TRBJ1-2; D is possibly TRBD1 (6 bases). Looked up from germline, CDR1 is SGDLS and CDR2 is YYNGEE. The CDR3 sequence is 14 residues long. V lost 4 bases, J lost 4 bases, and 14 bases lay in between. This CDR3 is CASSPHDRSYGYTF. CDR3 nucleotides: TGTGCCAGCAGCCCCCACGACAGGTCCTATGGCTACACCTTC. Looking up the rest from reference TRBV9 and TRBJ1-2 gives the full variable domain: DSGVTQTPKHLITATGQRVTLRCSPRSGDLSVYWYQQSLDQGLQFLIQYYNGEERAKGNILERFSAQQFPDLHSELNLSSLELGDSALYFCASSPHDRSYGYTFGSGTRLTVV.

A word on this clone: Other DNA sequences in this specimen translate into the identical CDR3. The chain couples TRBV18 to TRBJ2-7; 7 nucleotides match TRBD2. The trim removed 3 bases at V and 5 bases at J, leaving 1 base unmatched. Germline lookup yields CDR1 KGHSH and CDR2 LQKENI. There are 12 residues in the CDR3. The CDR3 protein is CASSPAGDEQYF. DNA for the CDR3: TGTGCCAGCTCACCTGCGGGGGACGAGCAGTACTTC.

The CDR3 DNA is TGCGCCAGCAGCCATATAGCGGGAGGGGGGCAAGAGACCCAGTACTTC. Protein: CASSHIAGGGQETQYF. The chain recombines TRBV4-1 with TRBJ2-5, with 11 bases matching TRBD2. This CDR3 contains 16 residues. Trimming removed 3 bases from V and 2 bases from J; junction bases left unmatched: 5. The V gene's germline CDR1 is MGHRA and CDR2 YSYEKL.

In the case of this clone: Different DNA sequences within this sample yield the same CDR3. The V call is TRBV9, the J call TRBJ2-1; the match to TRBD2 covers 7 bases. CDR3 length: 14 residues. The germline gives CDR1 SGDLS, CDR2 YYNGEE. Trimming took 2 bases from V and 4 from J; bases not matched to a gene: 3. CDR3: CASSVASGYNEQFF. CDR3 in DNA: TGTGCCAGCAGCGTGGCTAGCGGATACAATGAGCAGTTCTTC.

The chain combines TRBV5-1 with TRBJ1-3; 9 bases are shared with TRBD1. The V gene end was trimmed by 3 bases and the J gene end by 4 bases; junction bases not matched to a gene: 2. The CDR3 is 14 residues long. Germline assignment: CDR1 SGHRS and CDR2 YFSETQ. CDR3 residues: CASSWGQGGNTIYF. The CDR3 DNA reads TGCGCCAGCAGCTGGGGACAGGGAGGAAACACCATATATTTT.

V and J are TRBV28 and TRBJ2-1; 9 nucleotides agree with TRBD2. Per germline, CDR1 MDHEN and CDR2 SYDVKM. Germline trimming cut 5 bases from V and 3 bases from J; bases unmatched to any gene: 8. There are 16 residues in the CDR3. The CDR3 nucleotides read TGTGCCAGCAGTCCGCTCGGGACTAGCAGCTACAATGAGCAGTTCTTC. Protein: CASSPLGTSSYNEQFF.

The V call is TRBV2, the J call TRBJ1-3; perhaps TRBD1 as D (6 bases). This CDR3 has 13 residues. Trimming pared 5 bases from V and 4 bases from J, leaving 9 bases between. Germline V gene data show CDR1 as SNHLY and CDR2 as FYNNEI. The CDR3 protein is CASSTDRGNTIYF. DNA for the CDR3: TGTGCCAGCAGTACGGACAGAGGAAACACCATATATTTT.

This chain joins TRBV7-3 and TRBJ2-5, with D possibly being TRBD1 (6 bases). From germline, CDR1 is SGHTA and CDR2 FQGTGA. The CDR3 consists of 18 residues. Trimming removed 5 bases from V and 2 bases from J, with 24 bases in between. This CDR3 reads CASSPSSTGGSIQETQYF. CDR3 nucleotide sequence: TGTGCCAGCAGCCCGAGTTCGACAGGCGGATCCATTCAAGAGACCCAGTACTTC.

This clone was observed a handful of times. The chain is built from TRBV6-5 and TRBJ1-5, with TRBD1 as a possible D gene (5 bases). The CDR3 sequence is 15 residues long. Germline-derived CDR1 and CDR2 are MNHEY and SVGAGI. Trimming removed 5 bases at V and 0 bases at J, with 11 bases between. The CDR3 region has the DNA TGTGCCAGCAGTCTCCAGGGCCTTAGCAATCAGCCCCAGCATTTT. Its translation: CASSLQGLSNQPQHF.

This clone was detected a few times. The CDR3 DNA is TGTGCCAGCAGATCACTCTTGACTAGGGCCTACAATGAGCAGTTCTTC. Encoded protein: CASRSLLTRAYNEQFF. This chain links TRBV7-2 with TRBJ2-1; D is perhaps TRBD2 (6 bases). Germline CDR1 is SGHTA and CDR2 is FQGNSA. The V and J ends lost 6 bases and 2 bases respectively, with 17 bases between them. This CDR3 region has 16 residues.

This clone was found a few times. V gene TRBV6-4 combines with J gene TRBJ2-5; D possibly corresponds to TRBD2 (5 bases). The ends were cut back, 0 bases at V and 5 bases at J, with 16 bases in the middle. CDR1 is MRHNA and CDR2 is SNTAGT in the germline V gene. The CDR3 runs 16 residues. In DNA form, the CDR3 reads TGTGCCAGCAGTGACTCTCGGGTATTTCGAGGGGAGACCCAGTACTTC. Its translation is CASSDSRVFRGETQYF.

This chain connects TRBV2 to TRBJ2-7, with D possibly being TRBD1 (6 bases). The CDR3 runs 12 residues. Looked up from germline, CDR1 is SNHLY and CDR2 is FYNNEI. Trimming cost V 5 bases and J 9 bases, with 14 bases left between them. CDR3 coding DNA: TGTGCCAGCAGTCTGCAGGGGCAAGGGCAGTACTTC. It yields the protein CASSLQGQGQYF.

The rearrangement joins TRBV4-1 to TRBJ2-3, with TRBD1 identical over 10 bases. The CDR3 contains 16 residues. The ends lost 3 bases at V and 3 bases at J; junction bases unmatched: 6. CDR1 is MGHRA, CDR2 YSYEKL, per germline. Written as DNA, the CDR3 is TGCGCCAGCAGCCACCAGGGACAGGGGCTAACAGATACGCAGTATTTT. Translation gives CASSHQGQGLTDTQYF.